Below, 9 T cell receptor beta chains from the same sample are listed, as sequenced in a study of blood T cell repertoires in COVID-19. TCRdb's table, derived via immunoSEQ multiplex PCR, lists solely in-frame clones and lacks some. Here the sample spans roughly 260,000 clones, around 92% being singletons. Sequencing was carried out using peripheral blood. All receptors derive from a person between 18 and 35 years old with COVID-19, enrolled during active disease.

The V gene is TRBV19, the J gene TRBJ1-4; 9 bases match TRBD1. This CDR3 comprises 16 residues. Germline trimming cut 4 bases from V and 0 bases from J; bases unmatched to any gene: 3. CDR1 LNHDA and CDR2 SQIVND come from the germline V gene (reference sequence). The CDR3, as DNA: TGTGCCAGTAGTACGGGACAGGGAACAACTAATGAAAAACTGTTTTTT. This gives the protein CASSTGQGTTNEKLFF.

The chain recombines TRBV3-1 (or the pseudogene TRBV3-2) with TRBJ2-2, with D unclear. Germline V gives CDR1 LGHDT, CDR2 YNNKEL (reference sequence). Trimming removed 4 bases at V and 4 bases at J, with 10 bases between. There are 14 residues in the CDR3. The CDR3 protein is CASSPLSGTGELFF. For the CDR3, the DNA is TGTGCCAGCAGCCCTTTATCAGGCACCGGGGAGCTGTTTTTT.

V is TRBV18 and J is TRBJ2-5, with 9 bases that match TRBD1. Germline assignment: CDR1 KGHSH and CDR2 LQKENI. With 3 bases clipped from V and 4 bases from J, the junction kept 3 bases outside the gene matches. The CDR3 extends over 14 amino acids. CDR3: CASSPGTGIETQYF. DNA of the CDR3: TGTGCCAGCTCACCTGGGACAGGGATAGAGACCCAGTACTTC. The complete variable domain, with remaining parts taken from reference TRBV18 and TRBJ2-5, reads NAGVMQNPRHLVRRRGQEARLRCSPMKGHSHVYWYRQLPEEGLKFMVYLQKENIIDESGMPKERFSAEFPKEGPSILRIQQVVRGDSAAYFCASSPGTGIETQYFGPGTRLLVL.

This chain connects TRBV18 to TRBJ2-7, with TRBD2 matching 7 bases. The V gene's germline CDR1 is KGHSH and CDR2 LQKENI. The CDR3 spans 15 residues. V was clipped by 6 bases and J by 3 bases; unmatched bases: 11. The CDR3 DNA sequence: TGTGCCAGCTCGATCTCCGACTCGGGGGGCTACGAGCAGTACTTC. Amino acid sequence: CASSISDSGGYEQYF.

The chain carries TRBV6-5 and TRBJ1-1, with TRBD1 as a possible D gene (6 bases). This CDR3 is 14 amino acids long. CDR1 is MNHEY, CDR2 SVGAGI, per germline. V lost 6 bases and J lost 1, with 12 bases in between. In DNA form, the CDR3 reads TGTGCCAGCAGCCTCAGGGGATCGAACACTGAAGCTTTCTTT. It encodes CASSLRGSNTEAFF.

The gene calls are TRBV28 and TRBJ2-7, with 10 bases identical to TRBD2. V lost 5 bases, J lost 1 base, and 5 bases stayed unmatched. There are 15 residues in the CDR3. Germline values: CDR1 MDHEN, CDR2 SYDVKM. The CDR3 is CASSGLAATSYEQYF. CDR3 nucleotide sequence: TGTGCCAGCAGTGGACTAGCGGCAACTTCCTACGAGCAGTACTTC.

This sequence joins TRBV2 and TRBJ2-3; 8 bases fit TRBD2. This CDR3 has 15 residues. Germline V CDR1 and CDR2: SNHLY, FYNNEI. Trimming cost V 4 bases and J 4 bases; bases outside gene matches: 7. The CDR3, as DNA: TGTGCCAGCAGTGTATTGGCGGGAGGAGCAGATACGCAGTATTTT. Amino acid sequence: CASSVLAGGADTQYF.

V gene TRBV4-1 combines with J gene TRBJ2-5, with 9 nucleotides matching TRBD1. CDR3 size: 17 residues. Germline V gene sequence: CDR1 MGHRA, CDR2 YSYEKL. V lost 0 bases to trimming and J lost 1 base; unmatched junction nucleotides: 6. The CDR3 spells CASSQDEDRGRQETQYF. The CDR3 coding sequence is TGCGCCAGCAGCCAAGATGAGGACAGGGGCCGCCAAGAGACCCAGTACTTC.

This chain links TRBV5-4 with TRBJ1-6; 7 bases line up with TRBD1. CDR1 is SGHNT, CDR2 YYREEE, per germline (reference sequence). With 2 bases clipped from V and 4 bases from J, the junction kept 3 bases outside the gene matches. This CDR3 has 15 amino acids. The CDR3 loop is CASSFRDSYNSPLHF. CDR3 nucleotides: TGTGCCAGCAGCTTCCGGGACAGTTATAATTCACCCCTCCACTTT. Filled out from reference TRBV5-4 and TRBJ1-6, the complete variable domain reads ETGVTQSPTHLIKTRGQQVTLRCSSQSGHNTVSWYQQALGQGPQFIFQYYREEENGRGNFPPRFSGLQFPNYSSELNVNALELDDSALYLCASSFRDSYNSPLHFGNGTRLTVT.